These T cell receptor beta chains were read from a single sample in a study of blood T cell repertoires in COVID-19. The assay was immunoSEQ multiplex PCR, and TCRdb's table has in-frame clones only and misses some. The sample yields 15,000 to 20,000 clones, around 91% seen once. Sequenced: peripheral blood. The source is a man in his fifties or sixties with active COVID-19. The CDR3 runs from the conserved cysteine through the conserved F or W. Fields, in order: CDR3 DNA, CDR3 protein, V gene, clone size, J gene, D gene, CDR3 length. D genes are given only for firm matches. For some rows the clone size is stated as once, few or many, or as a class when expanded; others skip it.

CDR3nt: TGTGCCAGTAGGACAGGCCATAATGAAAAACTGTTTTTT
CDR3aa: CASRTGHNEKLFF
v_gene: TRBV19
abundance: NA
j_gene: TRBJ1-4
d_gene: NA
len: 13

CDR3nt: TGTGCCAGTAGTATGATGGCTAGCACAGATACGCAGTATTTT
CDR3aa: CASSMMASTDTQYF
v_gene: TRBV19
abundance: NA
j_gene: TRBJ2-3
d_gene: NA
len: 14

CDR3nt: TGTGCCAGCAGCGAGGGACAGGGGTCCTACAATGAGCAGTTCTTC
CDR3aa: CASSEGQGSYNEQFF
v_gene: TRBV9
abundance: NA
j_gene: TRBJ2-1
d_gene: TRBD1
len: 15

CDR3nt: TGTGCCAGCAGCCAAGGACAGGGTGGTCAGCCCCAGCATTTT
CDR3aa: CASSQGQGGQPQHF
v_gene: TRBV7-2
abundance: NA
j_gene: TRBJ1-5
d_gene: TRBD1
len: 14

CDR3nt: TGTGCCAGCAGCGTAGGACTAGCGGTTGGTCTCAATGAGCAGTTCTTC
CDR3aa: CASSVGLAVGLNEQFF
v_gene: TRBV9
abundance: NA
j_gene: TRBJ2-1
d_gene: TRBD2
len: 16

CDR3nt: TGTGCCAGCTCACCCCCGGGGGGACGGATTGCCAGAAAAGAAGCTTTCTTT
CDR3aa: CASSPPGGRIARKEAFF
v_gene: TRBV18
abundance: NA
j_gene: TRBJ1-1
d_gene: NA
len: 17

CDR3nt: TGCGCCAGCAGTGGACAGTCTAGCACAGATACGCAGTATTTT
CDR3aa: CASSGQSSTDTQYF
v_gene: TRBV5-1
abundance: NA
j_gene: TRBJ2-3
d_gene: NA
len: 14

CDR3nt: TGTGCCAGCAGCCAAGGGTTGGAGGGGACCTACTACGAGCAGTACTTC
CDR3aa: CASSQGLEGTYYEQYF
v_gene: TRBV3-1/TRBV3-2
abundance: NA
j_gene: TRBJ2-7
d_gene: NA
len: 16

CDR3nt: TGTGCCAGCAGCTTAGCGCAGAGCCCGGGAGGCTACACCTTC
CDR3aa: CASSLAQSPGGYTF
v_gene: TRBV7-9
abundance: NA
j_gene: TRBJ1-2
d_gene: NA
len: 14

CDR3nt: TGCGCCAGCAGGTCGACACCAGGGGACCAGCCCCAGCATTTT
CDR3aa: CASRSTPGDQPQHF
v_gene: TRBV5-1
abundance: NA
j_gene: TRBJ1-5
d_gene: NA
len: 14

CDR3nt: TGCAGTGCTAGTCTAGCGACAGGGAGGACCGGGGAGCTGTTTTTT
CDR3aa: CSASLATGRTGELFF
v_gene: TRBV20-1
abundance: NA
j_gene: TRBJ2-2
d_gene: NA
len: 15

CDR3nt: TGTGCCAGCAGCGGCCAAGGGACAGGCGGGAATGGCTACACCTTC
CDR3aa: CASSGQGTGGNGYTF
v_gene: TRBV9
abundance: NA
j_gene: TRBJ1-2
d_gene: TRBD1
len: 15

CDR3nt: TGTGCCAGCAGTGTCGGGGTATGGGAAAAACTGTTTTTT
CDR3aa: CASSVGVWEKLFF
v_gene: TRBV2
abundance: NA
j_gene: TRBJ1-4
d_gene: NA
len: 13

CDR3nt: TGTGCCAGCAGCACAGGGGTGGGGAACACTGAAGCTTTCTTT
CDR3aa: CASSTGVGNTEAFF
v_gene: TRBV2
abundance: NA
j_gene: TRBJ1-1
d_gene: TRBD1
len: 14

CDR3nt: TGTGCCAGCAGCCAGGGCCCCTTGGGAGCTTTCTTT
CDR3aa: CASSQGPLGAFF
v_gene: TRBV14
abundance: NA
j_gene: TRBJ1-1
d_gene: NA
len: 12

CDR3nt: TGTGCCAGTAGGTTAAACCGGGACAGGGGTTCTGAAGCTTTCTTT
CDR3aa: CASRLNRDRGSEAFF
v_gene: TRBV19
abundance: NA
j_gene: TRBJ1-1
d_gene: TRBD1
len: 15

CDR3nt: TGTGCCAGCAGCGTCGGACAGGGGTTGGGGAACACTGAAGCTTTCTTT
CDR3aa: CASSVGQGLGNTEAFF
v_gene: TRBV9
abundance: NA
j_gene: TRBJ1-1
d_gene: TRBD1
len: 16

CDR3nt: TGTGCCAGCAGCCAAGGAGGGGGAAACACTGAAGCTTTCTTT
CDR3aa: CASSQGGGNTEAFF
v_gene: TRBV3-1/TRBV3-2
abundance: NA
j_gene: TRBJ1-1
d_gene: NA
len: 14

CDR3nt: TGTGCCAGCAGTTTATACAGGGAAGCTTTCTTT
CDR3aa: CASSLYREAFF
v_gene: TRBV12-3/TRBV12-4
abundance: NA
j_gene: TRBJ1-1
d_gene: NA
len: 11

CDR3nt: TGTGCCATTCAGGGAGCGGGGGGAAGGTACAATGAGCAGTTCTTC
CDR3aa: CAIQGAGGRYNEQFF
v_gene: TRBV10-3
abundance: NA
j_gene: TRBJ2-1
d_gene: TRBD2
len: 15

CDR3nt: TGCGCCAGCAGCTTGTATGCGGGACGACCCTCGTTTCGGCTTGATTCACCCCTCCACTTT
CDR3aa: CASSLYAGRPSFRLDSPLHF
v_gene: TRBV5-1
abundance: NA
j_gene: TRBJ1-6
d_gene: NA
len: 20

CDR3nt: TGTGCCAGCAGTGCTGGGGGGGCCTATTACGAGCAGTACTTC
CDR3aa: CASSAGGAYYEQYF
v_gene: TRBV2
abundance: few
j_gene: TRBJ2-7
d_gene: NA
len: 14

CDR3nt: TGTGCCAGCAGTTACTCGAAACCAACTATGACCCTAGCCAAAAACATTCAGTACTTC
CDR3aa: CASSYSKPTMTLAKNIQYF
v_gene: TRBV6-2/TRBV6-3
abundance: NA
j_gene: TRBJ2-4
d_gene: NA
len: 19

CDR3nt: TGTGCCAGCAGCTTAGCCCCGACGGGGGGGTATGGCTACACCTTC
CDR3aa: CASSLAPTGGYGYTF
v_gene: TRBV7-9
abundance: NA
j_gene: TRBJ1-2
d_gene: NA
len: 15

CDR3nt: TGTGCCAGCAGCTCCGGTGATTCGGGACAGTTAAATGAAAAACTGTTTTTT
CDR3aa: CASSSGDSGQLNEKLFF
v_gene: TRBV7-9
abundance: NA
j_gene: TRBJ1-4
d_gene: TRBD1
len: 17

CDR3nt: TGTGCCAGTAGCCCCGCGAAGCCGGGTTTCACTGAAGCTTTCTTT
CDR3aa: CASSPAKPGFTEAFF
v_gene: TRBV19
abundance: NA
j_gene: TRBJ1-1
d_gene: NA
len: 15

CDR3nt: TGTGCCAGCAACTATCGCTACACAGATACGCAGTATTTT
CDR3aa: CASNYRYTDTQYF
v_gene: TRBV2
abundance: NA
j_gene: TRBJ2-3
d_gene: NA
len: 13

CDR3nt: TGCGCCAGCAGCCCGATGGGGGCCCCCAATCAGCCCCAGCATTTT
CDR3aa: CASSPMGAPNQPQHF
v_gene: TRBV5-1
abundance: NA
j_gene: TRBJ1-5
d_gene: NA
len: 15

CDR3nt: TGCGCCAGCAGCCAAACCTGGACAGACGAGCAGTACTTC
CDR3aa: CASSQTWTDEQYF
v_gene: TRBV4-1
abundance: NA
j_gene: TRBJ2-7
d_gene: NA
len: 13

CDR3nt: TGTGCCAGCAGCAACAGACAGGGGCAAGAGACCCAGTACTTC
CDR3aa: CASSNRQGQETQYF
v_gene: TRBV11-2
abundance: NA
j_gene: TRBJ2-5
d_gene: TRBD1
len: 14

CDR3nt: TGTGCCAGCTCACCACCGGCCTTCACAGATACGCAGTATTTT
CDR3aa: CASSPPAFTDTQYF
v_gene: TRBV18
abundance: NA
j_gene: TRBJ2-3
d_gene: NA
len: 14

CDR3nt: TGTGCCAGCAGCCCCATAGCGGGGGGGCCGCTGGGTGAGCAGTTCTTC
CDR3aa: CASSPIAGGPLGEQFF
v_gene: TRBV7-3
abundance: NA
j_gene: TRBJ2-1
d_gene: TRBD2
len: 16

CDR3nt: TGTGCCACCAAGAAGGGGTGGAACACTGAAGCTTTCTTT
CDR3aa: CATKKGWNTEAFF
v_gene: TRBV24-1
abundance: NA
j_gene: TRBJ1-1
d_gene: NA
len: 13

CDR3nt: TGTGCCAGCTCCCCCGGACAGGGAGGTACTGGCACTGAAGCTTTCTTT
CDR3aa: CASSPGQGGTGTEAFF
v_gene: TRBV18
abundance: few
j_gene: TRBJ1-1
d_gene: TRBD1
len: 16

CDR3nt: TGTGCCAGCCCCACTGGACTAGCGGGGGGTGATACGCAGTATTTT
CDR3aa: CASPTGLAGGDTQYF
v_gene: TRBV2
abundance: NA
j_gene: TRBJ2-3
d_gene: TRBD2
len: 15

CDR3nt: TGTGCCAGCAGCCACGGGGACAAGCACTACGAGCAGTACTTC
CDR3aa: CASSHGDKHYEQYF
v_gene: TRBV13
abundance: few
j_gene: TRBJ2-7
d_gene: NA
len: 14

CDR3nt: TGTGCCAGCAGCCTGGAGGGGGGGGCCTCTGAAGCTTTCTTT
CDR3aa: CASSLEGGASEAFF
v_gene: TRBV11-2
abundance: NA
j_gene: TRBJ1-1
d_gene: NA
len: 14

CDR3nt: TGTGCCAGCAGTGACTCGAGCAGGGCCACAGATACGCAGTATTTT
CDR3aa: CASSDSSRATDTQYF
v_gene: TRBV6-4
abundance: NA
j_gene: TRBJ2-3
d_gene: NA
len: 15

CDR3nt: TGTGCCAGTACCCCGGGTGGCCCGGGTGAAGCTTTCTTT
CDR3aa: CASTPGGPGEAFF
v_gene: TRBV19
abundance: NA
j_gene: TRBJ1-1
d_gene: NA
len: 13

CDR3nt: TGCGCCAGCAGCTTGCGACAGGCGAACACCGGGGAGCTGTTTTTT
CDR3aa: CASSLRQANTGELFF
v_gene: TRBV5-1
abundance: NA
j_gene: TRBJ2-2
d_gene: NA
len: 15

CDR3nt: TGCGCCAGCAGCCACCGGCAAAGCACAGGGGGCAATCAGCCCCAGCATTTT
CDR3aa: CASSHRQSTGGNQPQHF
v_gene: TRBV4-1
abundance: NA
j_gene: TRBJ1-5
d_gene: TRBD1
len: 17

CDR3nt: TGTGCCAGCAGCCACCCGATGGCTACGCAGTATTTT
CDR3aa: CASSHPMATQYF
v_gene: TRBV12-3/TRBV12-4
abundance: NA
j_gene: TRBJ2-3
d_gene: NA
len: 12

CDR3nt: TGTGCCAGCAGCAACGCCCGCCGGTTGAACACTGAAGCTTTCTTT
CDR3aa: CASSNARRLNTEAFF
v_gene: TRBV9
abundance: NA
j_gene: TRBJ1-1
d_gene: NA
len: 15

CDR3nt: TGTGCCAGCAGCTTAGCAGTCCAGCGGGGCTTTCAAGATACGCAGTATTTT
CDR3aa: CASSLAVQRGFQDTQYF
v_gene: TRBV7-6
abundance: NA
j_gene: TRBJ2-3
d_gene: TRBD2
len: 17

CDR3nt: TGTGCCAGCAGCCCCGCCTCGACAGGGGGTCTGTATTCACCCCTCCACTTT
CDR3aa: CASSPASTGGLYSPLHF
v_gene: TRBV7-9
abundance: few
j_gene: TRBJ1-6
d_gene: TRBD1
len: 17

CDR3nt: TGCGCCAGCAGCCCCGGGACAGTCAGCACAGATACGCAGTATTTT
CDR3aa: CASSPGTVSTDTQYF
v_gene: TRBV10-1
abundance: NA
j_gene: TRBJ2-3
d_gene: TRBD1
len: 15

CDR3nt: TGTGCCACTGGCGGGTACACCACGTCCTACGAGCAGTACTTC
CDR3aa: CATGGYTTSYEQYF
v_gene: TRBV6-5
abundance: NA
j_gene: TRBJ2-7
d_gene: NA
len: 14

CDR3nt: TGTGCCAGCAGCCTCGGGACAGGCGTCCACTTT
CDR3aa: CASSLGTGVHF
v_gene: TRBV5-6
abundance: NA
j_gene: TRBJ1-6
d_gene: TRBD1
len: 11

CDR3nt: TGTGCCAGCTCACCTGGAGGGCACACAGATACGCAGTATTTT
CDR3aa: CASSPGGHTDTQYF
v_gene: TRBV18
abundance: NA
j_gene: TRBJ2-3
d_gene: NA
len: 14

CDR3nt: TGTGCCAGCAGAGAAGACCCTGGACTTGGTCGGTGGGAGACCCAGTACTTC
CDR3aa: CASREDPGLGRWETQYF
v_gene: TRBV6-1
abundance: NA
j_gene: TRBJ2-5
d_gene: NA
len: 17

CDR3nt: TGCGCCAGCAGCCAAGAGGAGGGTCGTCGGGGAAATGAGCAGTTCTTC
CDR3aa: CASSQEEGRRGNEQFF
v_gene: TRBV4-1
abundance: NA
j_gene: TRBJ2-1
d_gene: NA
len: 16

CDR3nt: TGTGCCAGCTCACCTCGCGCAGGGCTTGAGGTCGCAAACACTGAAGCTTTCTTT
CDR3aa: CASSPRAGLEVANTEAFF
v_gene: TRBV18
abundance: NA
j_gene: TRBJ1-1
d_gene: NA
len: 18

CDR3nt: TGTGCCAGCAGTTACTCGAAGCGACTAGCGGACCAAGAGACCCAGTACTTC
CDR3aa: CASSYSKRLADQETQYF
v_gene: TRBV6-2/TRBV6-3
abundance: NA
j_gene: TRBJ2-5
d_gene: TRBD2
len: 17

CDR3nt: TGTGCCAGCTCACCAACAGGGGTTGAGGAGACCCAGTACTTC
CDR3aa: CASSPTGVEETQYF
v_gene: TRBV18
abundance: once
j_gene: TRBJ2-5
d_gene: TRBD1
len: 14